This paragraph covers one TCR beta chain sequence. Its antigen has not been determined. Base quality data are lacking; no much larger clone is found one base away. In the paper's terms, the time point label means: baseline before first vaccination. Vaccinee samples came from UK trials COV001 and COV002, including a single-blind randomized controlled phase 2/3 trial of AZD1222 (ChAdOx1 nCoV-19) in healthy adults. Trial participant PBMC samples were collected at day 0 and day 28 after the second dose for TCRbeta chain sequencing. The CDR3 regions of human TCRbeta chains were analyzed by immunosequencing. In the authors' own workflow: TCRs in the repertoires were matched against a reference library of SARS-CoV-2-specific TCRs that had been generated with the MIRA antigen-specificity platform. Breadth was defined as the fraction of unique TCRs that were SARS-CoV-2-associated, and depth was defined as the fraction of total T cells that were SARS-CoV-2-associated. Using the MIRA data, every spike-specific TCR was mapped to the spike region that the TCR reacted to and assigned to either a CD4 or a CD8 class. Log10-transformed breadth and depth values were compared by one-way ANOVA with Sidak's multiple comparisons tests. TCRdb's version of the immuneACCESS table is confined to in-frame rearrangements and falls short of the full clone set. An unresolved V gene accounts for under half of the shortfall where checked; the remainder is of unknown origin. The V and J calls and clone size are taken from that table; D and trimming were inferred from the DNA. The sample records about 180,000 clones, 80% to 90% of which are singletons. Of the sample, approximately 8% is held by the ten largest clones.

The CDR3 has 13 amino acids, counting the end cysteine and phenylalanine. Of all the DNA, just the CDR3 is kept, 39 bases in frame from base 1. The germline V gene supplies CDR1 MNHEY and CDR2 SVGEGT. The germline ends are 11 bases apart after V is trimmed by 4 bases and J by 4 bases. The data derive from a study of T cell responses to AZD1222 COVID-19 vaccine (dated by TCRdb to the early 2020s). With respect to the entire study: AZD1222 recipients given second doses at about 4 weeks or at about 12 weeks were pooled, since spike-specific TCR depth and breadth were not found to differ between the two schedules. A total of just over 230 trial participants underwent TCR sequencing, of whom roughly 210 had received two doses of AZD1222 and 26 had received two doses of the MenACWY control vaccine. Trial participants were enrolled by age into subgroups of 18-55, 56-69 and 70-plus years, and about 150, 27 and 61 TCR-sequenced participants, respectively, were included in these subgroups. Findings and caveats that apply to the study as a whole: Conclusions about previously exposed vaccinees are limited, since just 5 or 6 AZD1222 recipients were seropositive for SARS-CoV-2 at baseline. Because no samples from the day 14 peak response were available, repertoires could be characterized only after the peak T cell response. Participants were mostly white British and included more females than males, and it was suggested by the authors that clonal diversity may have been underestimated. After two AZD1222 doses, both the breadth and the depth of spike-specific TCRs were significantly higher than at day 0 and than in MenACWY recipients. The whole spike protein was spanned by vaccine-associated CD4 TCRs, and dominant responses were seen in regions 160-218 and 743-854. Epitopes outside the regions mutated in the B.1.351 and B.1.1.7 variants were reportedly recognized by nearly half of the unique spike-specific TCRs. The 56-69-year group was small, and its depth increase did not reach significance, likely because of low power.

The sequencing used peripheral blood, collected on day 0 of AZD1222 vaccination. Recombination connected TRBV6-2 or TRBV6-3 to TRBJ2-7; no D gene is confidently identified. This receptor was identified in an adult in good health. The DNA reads TGTGCCAGCAGTTCCGGGTTCTCGTACGAGCAGTACTTC. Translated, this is CASSSGFSYEQYF.